This T cell receptor (beta chain) was obtained from a study of shared clonotypes between healthy human individuals. Whole-study findings and limits: Donors were few, which limited the genetic and exposure-history diversity represented. Clonotypes that were shared across a few donors made up around 5.5% of naive CD4 clonotypes.

With respect to this clone: Its specificity is not known.

Sequencing was performed with immunoSEQ multiplex PCR; in TCRdb, only in-frame clones are kept and a portion is missing. The table has fewer than 850,000 clones, about three quarters seen once. The V gene end was trimmed by 8 bases and the J gene end by 8 bases; junction bases not matched to a gene: 6. The CDR3 is made up of 12 amino acids. The germline V gene has CDR1 GTSNPN and CDR2 SVGIG (reference sequence). The donor cohort consisted entirely of Caucasian adults residing in Nashville, Tennessee. V is TRBV30 and J is TRBJ1-4, with 9 positions matching TRBD1. The TCR was taken from a woman in her twenties or thirties in good health. Sequences were obtained from memory CD4+ T cells sorted from blood. Specified subset: CD45RA-negative fraction. CDR3 region: CAGGQGTEKLFF. DNA of the CDR3: TGTGCCGGCGGACAGGGGACGGAAAAACTGTTTTTT.